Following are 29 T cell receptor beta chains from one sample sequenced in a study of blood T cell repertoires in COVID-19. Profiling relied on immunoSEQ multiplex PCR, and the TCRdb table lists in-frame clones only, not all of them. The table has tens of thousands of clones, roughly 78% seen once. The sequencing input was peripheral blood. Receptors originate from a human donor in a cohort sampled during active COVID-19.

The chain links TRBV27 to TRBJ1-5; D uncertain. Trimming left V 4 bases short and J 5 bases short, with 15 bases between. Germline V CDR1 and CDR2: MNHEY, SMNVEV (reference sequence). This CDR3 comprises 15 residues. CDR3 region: CASSSRGSGDQPQHF. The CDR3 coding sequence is TGTGCCAGCAGTTCCCGCGGGTCGGGCGATCAGCCCCAGCATTTT.

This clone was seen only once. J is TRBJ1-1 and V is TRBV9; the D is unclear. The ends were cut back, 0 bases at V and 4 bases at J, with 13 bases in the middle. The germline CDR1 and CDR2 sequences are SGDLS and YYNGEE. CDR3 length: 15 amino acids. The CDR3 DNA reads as TGTGCCAGCAGCGTAGACCCAGCGGAGGGCACTGAAGCTTTCTTT. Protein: CASSVDPAEGTEAFF.

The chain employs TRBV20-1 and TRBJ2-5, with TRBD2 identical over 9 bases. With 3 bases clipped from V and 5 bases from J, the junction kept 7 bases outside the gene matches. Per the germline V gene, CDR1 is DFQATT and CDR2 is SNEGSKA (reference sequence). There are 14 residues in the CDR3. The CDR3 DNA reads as TGCAGTGCTAGTGAGGCGGGGGGGCCTGAGACCCAGTACTTC. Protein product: CSASEAGGPETQYF.

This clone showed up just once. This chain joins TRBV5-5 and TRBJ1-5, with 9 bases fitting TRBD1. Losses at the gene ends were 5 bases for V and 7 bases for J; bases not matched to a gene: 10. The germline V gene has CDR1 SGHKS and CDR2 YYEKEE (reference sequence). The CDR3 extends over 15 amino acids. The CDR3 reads CASRQGAGSAQPQHF. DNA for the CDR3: TGTGCCAGCAGACAGGGGGCAGGTTCGGCCCAGCCCCAGCATTTT. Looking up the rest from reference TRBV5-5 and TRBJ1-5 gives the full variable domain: DAGVTQSPTHLIKTRGQQVTLRCSPISGHKSVSWYQQVLGQGPQFIFQYYEKEERGRGNFPDRFSARQFPNYSSELNVNALLLGDSALYLCASRQGAGSAQPQHFGDGTRLSIL.

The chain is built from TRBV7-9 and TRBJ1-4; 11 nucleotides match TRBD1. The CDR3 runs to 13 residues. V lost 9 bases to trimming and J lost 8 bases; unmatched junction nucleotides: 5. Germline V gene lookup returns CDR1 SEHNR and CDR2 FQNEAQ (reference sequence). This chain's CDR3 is CASSGQGAEKLFF. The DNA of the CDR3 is TGTGCCAGTTCCGGACAGGGGGCCGAAAAACTGTTTTTT. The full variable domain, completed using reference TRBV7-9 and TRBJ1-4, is DTGVSQNPRHKITKRGQNVTFRCDPISEHNRLYWYRQTLGQGPEFLTYFQNEAQLEKSRLLSDRFSAERPKGSFSTLEIQRTEQGDSAMYLCASSGQGAEKLFFGSGTQLSVL.

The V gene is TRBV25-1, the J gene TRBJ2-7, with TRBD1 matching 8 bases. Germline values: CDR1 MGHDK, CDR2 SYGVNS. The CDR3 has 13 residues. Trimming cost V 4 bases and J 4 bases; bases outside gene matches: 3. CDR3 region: CASSGQGFYEQYF. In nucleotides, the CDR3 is TGTGCCAGCAGTGGACAGGGGTTTTACGAGCAGTACTTC.

The DNA of the CDR3 is TGTGCCAGCAGACTAAGTGCTGGAAACACCATATATTTT. Protein sequence: CASRLSAGNTIYF. The chain combines TRBV5-6 with TRBJ1-3; D is ambiguous. This CDR3 is 13 amino acids long. From germline, CDR1 is SGHDT and CDR2 YYEEEE. Trimming stripped 5 bases from V and 2 bases from J, with 8 bases between.

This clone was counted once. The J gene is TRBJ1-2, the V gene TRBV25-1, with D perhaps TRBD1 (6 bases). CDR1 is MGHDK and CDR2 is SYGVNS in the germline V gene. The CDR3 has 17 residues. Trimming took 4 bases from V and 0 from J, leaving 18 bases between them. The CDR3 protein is CASSGPNGQKANYGYTF. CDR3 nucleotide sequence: TGTGCCAGCAGTGGACCTAACGGACAGAAAGCTAACTATGGCTACACCTTC.

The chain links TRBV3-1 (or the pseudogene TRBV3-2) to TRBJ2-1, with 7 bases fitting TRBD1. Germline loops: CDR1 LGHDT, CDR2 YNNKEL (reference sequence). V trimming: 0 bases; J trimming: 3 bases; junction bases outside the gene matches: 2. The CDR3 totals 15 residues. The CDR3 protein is CASSQETGVYNEQFF. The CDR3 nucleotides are TGTGCCAGCAGCCAAGAAACAGGGGTCTACAATGAGCAGTTCTTC.

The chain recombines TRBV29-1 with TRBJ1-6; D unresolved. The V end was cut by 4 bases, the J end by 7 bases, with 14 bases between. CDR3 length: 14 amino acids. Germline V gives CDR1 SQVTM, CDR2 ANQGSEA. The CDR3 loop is CSVGEGQSNSPLHF. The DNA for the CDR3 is TGCAGCGTTGGCGAGGGTCAATCAAATTCACCCCTCCACTTT.

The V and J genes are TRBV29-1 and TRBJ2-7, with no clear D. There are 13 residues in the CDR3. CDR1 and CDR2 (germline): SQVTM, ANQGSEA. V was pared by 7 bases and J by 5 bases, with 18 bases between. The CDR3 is CSADNRFNHEQYF. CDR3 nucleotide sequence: TGCAGCGCCGATAACCGGTTTAACCACGAGCAGTACTTC.

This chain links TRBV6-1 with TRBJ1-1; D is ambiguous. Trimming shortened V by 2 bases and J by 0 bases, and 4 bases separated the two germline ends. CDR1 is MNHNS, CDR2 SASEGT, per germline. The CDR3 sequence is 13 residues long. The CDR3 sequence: CASSEHLNTEAFF. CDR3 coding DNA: TGTGCCAGCAGTGAACACTTGAACACTGAAGCTTTCTTT.

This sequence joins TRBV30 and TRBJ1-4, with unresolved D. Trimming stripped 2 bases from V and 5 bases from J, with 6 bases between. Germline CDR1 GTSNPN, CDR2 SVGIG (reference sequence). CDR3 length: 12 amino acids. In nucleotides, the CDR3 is TGTGCCTGGAGTTGGGAGAATGAAAAACTGTTTTTT. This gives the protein CAWSWENEKLFF.

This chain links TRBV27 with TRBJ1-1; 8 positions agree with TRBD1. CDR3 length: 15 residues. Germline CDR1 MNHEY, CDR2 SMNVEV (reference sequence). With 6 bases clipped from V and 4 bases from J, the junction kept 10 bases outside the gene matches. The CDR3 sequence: CASRTAGGGSTEAFF. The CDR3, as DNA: TGTGCCAGCAGGACAGCAGGGGGCGGGAGCACTGAAGCTTTCTTT.

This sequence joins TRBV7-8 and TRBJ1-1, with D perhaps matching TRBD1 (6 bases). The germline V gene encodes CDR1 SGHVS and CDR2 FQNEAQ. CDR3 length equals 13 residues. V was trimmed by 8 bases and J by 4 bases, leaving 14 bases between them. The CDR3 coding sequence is TGTGCCAGCCGCCTCGGGGGGCTCACTGAAGCTTTCTTT. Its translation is CASRLGGLTEAFF.

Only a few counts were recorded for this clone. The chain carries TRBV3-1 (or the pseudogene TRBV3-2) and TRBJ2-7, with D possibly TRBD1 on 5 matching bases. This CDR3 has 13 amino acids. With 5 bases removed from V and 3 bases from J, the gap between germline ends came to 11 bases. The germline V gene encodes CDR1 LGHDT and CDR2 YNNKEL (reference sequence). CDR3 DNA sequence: TGTGCCAGCAGCACTACAGGTTACTACGAGCAGTACTTC. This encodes CASSTTGYYEQYF.

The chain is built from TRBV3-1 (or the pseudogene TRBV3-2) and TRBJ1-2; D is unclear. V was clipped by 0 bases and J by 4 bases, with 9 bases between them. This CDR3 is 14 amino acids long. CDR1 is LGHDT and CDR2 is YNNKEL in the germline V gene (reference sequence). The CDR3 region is CASSQDPTVYGYTF. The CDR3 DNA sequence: TGTGCCAGCAGCCAAGATCCAACGGTCTATGGCTACACCTTC.

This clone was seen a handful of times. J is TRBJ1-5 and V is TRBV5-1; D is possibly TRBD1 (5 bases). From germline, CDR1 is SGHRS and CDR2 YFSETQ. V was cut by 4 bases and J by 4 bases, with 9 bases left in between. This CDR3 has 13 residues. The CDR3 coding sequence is TGCGCCAGCAGCCCGGACAATAATCAGCCCCAGCATTTT. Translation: CASSPDNNQPQHF.

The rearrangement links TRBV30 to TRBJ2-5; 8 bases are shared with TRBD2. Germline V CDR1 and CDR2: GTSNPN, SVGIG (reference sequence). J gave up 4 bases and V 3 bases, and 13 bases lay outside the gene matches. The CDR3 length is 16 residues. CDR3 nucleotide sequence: TGTGCCTGGAGCCCCTCTCGCGGGGGGCCGGGAGAGACCCAGTACTTC. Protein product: CAWSPSRGGPGETQYF.

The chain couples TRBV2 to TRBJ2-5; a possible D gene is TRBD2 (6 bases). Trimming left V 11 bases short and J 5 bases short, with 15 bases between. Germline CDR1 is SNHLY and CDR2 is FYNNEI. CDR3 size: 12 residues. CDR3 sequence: CAPTSSLETQYF. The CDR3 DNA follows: TGTGCCCCGACTAGTTCTTTGGAGACCCAGTACTTC.

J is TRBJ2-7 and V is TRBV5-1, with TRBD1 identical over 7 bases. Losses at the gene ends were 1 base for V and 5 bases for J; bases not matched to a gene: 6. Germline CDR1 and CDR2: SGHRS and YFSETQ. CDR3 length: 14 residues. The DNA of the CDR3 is TGCGCCAGCAGCTTGTGGACAGGAGACGACGAGCAGTACTTC. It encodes CASSLWTGDDEQYF.

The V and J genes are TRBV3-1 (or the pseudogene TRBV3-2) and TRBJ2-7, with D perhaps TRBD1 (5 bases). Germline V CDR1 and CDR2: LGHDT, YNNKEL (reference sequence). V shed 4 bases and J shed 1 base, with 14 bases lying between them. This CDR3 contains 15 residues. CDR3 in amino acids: CASSRTLRESYEQYF. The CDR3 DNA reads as TGTGCCAGCAGCCGAACCCTCAGGGAATCCTACGAGCAGTACTTC.

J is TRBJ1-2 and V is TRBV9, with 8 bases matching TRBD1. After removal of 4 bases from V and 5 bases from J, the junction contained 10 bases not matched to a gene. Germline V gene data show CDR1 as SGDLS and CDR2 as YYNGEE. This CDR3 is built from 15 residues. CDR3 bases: TGTGCCAGCAGCCTACGGGACAGGTCGAATTATGGCTACACCTTC. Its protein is CASSLRDRSNYGYTF.

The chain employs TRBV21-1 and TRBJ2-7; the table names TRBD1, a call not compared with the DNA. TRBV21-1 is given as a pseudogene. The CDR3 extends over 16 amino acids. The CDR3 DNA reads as TGTGCCAGCAGCAGAACCCCCGGGACAGGGTCCCACGAGCAGTACTTC. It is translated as CASSRTPGTGSHEQYF.

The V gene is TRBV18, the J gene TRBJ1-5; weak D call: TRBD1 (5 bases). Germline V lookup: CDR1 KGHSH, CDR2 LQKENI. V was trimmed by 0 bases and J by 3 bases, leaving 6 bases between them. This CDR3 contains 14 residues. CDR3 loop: CASSPPGANQPQHF. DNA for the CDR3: TGTGCCAGCTCACCACCAGGGGCCAATCAGCCCCAGCATTTT.

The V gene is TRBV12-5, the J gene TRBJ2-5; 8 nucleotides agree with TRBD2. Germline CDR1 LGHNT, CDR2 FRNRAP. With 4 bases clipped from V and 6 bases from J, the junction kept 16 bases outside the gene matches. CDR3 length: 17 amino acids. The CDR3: CASGSPRARGARKTQYF. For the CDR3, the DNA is TGTGCTAGTGGTTCCCCCCGTGCGCGGGGGGCAAGGAAGACCCAGTACTTC.

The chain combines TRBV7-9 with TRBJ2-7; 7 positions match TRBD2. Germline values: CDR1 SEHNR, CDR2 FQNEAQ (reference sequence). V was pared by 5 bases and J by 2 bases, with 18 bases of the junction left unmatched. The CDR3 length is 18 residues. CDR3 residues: CASSAGEGLPFNPYEQYF. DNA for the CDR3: TGTGCCAGCAGCGCCGGGGAGGGGCTCCCTTTCAATCCCTACGAGCAGTACTTC.

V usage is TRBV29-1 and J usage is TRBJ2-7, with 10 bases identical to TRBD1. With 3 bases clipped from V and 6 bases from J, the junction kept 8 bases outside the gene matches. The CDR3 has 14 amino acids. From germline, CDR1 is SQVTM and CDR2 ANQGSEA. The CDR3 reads CSVDVGTGAGEQYF. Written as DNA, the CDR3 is TGCAGCGTTGATGTGGGGACAGGGGCGGGCGAGCAGTACTTC.

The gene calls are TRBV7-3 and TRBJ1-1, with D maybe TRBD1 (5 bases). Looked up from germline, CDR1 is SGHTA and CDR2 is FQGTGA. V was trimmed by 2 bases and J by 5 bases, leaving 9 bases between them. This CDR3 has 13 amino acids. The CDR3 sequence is CASSLGRQTEAFF. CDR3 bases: TGTGCCAGCAGCTTAGGACGACAGACTGAAGCTTTCTTT.